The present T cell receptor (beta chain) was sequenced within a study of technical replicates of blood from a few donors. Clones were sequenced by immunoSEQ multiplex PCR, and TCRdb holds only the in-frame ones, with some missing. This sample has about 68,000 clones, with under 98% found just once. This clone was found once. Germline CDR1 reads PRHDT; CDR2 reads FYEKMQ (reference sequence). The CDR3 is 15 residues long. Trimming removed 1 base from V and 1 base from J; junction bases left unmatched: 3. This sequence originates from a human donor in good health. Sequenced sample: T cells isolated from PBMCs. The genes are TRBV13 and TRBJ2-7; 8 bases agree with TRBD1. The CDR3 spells CASSLVGQVSYEQYF. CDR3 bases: TGTGCCAGCAGCTTAGTGGGACAGGTATCCTACGAGCAGTACTTC.